The next 14 T cell receptor beta chains were all read from a single sample in a study of OX40 agonist ivuxolimab in advanced cancers. The method behind the library was the immunoSEQ multiplex PCR assay. The immuneACCESS repertoire file appears here via TCRdb, limited to in-frame rearrangements. These files lack a portion of the clones; in checked studies, under half of the deficit traces to unresolved V genes, and the cause of the others is not known. Across this sample there are under 100,000 clones, with around 85% seen only once. More than 3.5% of the sample comes from the top ten. Sequencing was performed on CD4+ or CD8+ T cells sorted from blood, taken in a trial of the OX40 agonist ivuxolimab. These receptors were collected from an adult with an advanced solid tumor such as melanoma, head and neck, liver or kidney cancer.

The J gene is TRBJ2-1, the V gene TRBV4-2; TRBD1 or TRBD2 may be the D gene (5 bases each). This CDR3 comprises 15 residues. Germline V gene lookup returns CDR1 LGHNA and CDR2 YNFKEQ. The V gene lost 4 bases and the J gene lost 2 bases, with 12 bases spanning the gap. The CDR3 bases are TGTGCCAGCAGCCGAGAATGGGACCCCTACAATGAGCAGTTCTTC. The encoded protein is CASSREWDPYNEQFF.

The V gene is TRBV11-2, the J gene TRBJ1-1; D gene uncertain. V was cut by 6 bases and J by 1 base, with 9 bases left in between. The CDR3 has 13 residues. CDR1 is SGHAT and CDR2 is FQNNGV in the germline V gene. CDR3 amino acids: CASSQQRNTEAFF. The CDR3 nucleotides are TGTGCCAGCAGTCAGCAGAGGAACACTGAAGCTTTCTTT.

The chain is built from TRBV5-8 and TRBJ2-7; D perhaps matches TRBD2 (5 bases). Germline CDR1 is SGHTS and CDR2 is YDEGEE. Trimming shortened V by 5 bases and J by 2 bases, and 8 bases separated the two germline ends. The CDR3 consists of 12 residues. The CDR3, as DNA: TGTGCCAGCAGAGAGGGCCCCTACGAGCAGTACTTC. Residues: CASREGPYEQYF.

The rearrangement links TRBV7-2 to TRBJ2-1, with a weak D call TRBD1 (6 bases). CDR1 and CDR2 from the germline V gene are SGHTA and FQGNSA. The CDR3 contains 15 residues. V dropped 3 bases and J dropped 7 bases, with 16 bases sitting between them. Here the CDR3 DNA reads TGTGCCAGCAGCTTCCTACAGGGAAGTTTAAATGAGCAGTTCTTC. Its translation: CASSFLQGSLNEQFF.

This clone was detected once. CDR3 sequence reads: CASSQDRYEQYF. CDR3 in DNA: TGTGCCAGCAGCCAAGATCGGTACGAGCAGTACTTC. V usage is TRBV4-2 and J usage is TRBJ2-5; D is ambiguous. The last part of the DNA fits TRBJ2-7 better; the J call may be wrong. Germline V gene data show CDR1 as LGHNA and CDR2 as YNFKEQ. This CDR3 has 12 amino acids.

V gene TRBV4-3 combines with J gene TRBJ2-1; TRBD2 matches 8 bases. CDR3 length: 19 amino acids. CDR1 and CDR2 (germline): LGHNA, YSLEER. V lost 1 base, J lost 8 bases, and 19 bases stayed unmatched. The CDR3 DNA sequence: TGCGCCAGCAGCCAAGGCGTCAAGTGGCGGGAGGCCCCTAGGGATGAGCAGTTCTTC. Translated, it gives CASSQGVKWREAPRDEQFF.

This chain uses TRBV2 with TRBJ2-6; unclear D gene. Germline V CDR1 and CDR2: SNHLY, FYNNEI. V lost 6 bases to trimming and J lost 2 bases, with 14 bases between them. The CDR3 loop spans 16 amino acids. CDR3 nucleotides: TGTGCCAGCAGCGAGCCCTTGGGGACTGGGGCCAACGTCCTGACTTTC. It encodes CASSEPLGTGANVLTF. The full variable domain, rest sourced from reference TRBV2 and TRBJ2-6, is EPEVTQTPSHQVTQMGQEVILRCVPISNHLYFYWYRQILGQKVEFLVSFYNNEISEKSEIFDDQFSVERPDGSNFTLKIRSTKLEDSAMYFCASSEPLGTGANVLTFGAGSRLTVL.

The V gene is TRBV5-1, the J gene TRBJ2-5; 9 nucleotides match TRBD1. Germline CDR1 is SGHRS and CDR2 is YFSETQ. The trim removed 3 bases at V and 4 bases at J, leaving 10 bases unmatched. This CDR3 has 16 residues. CDR3 nucleotides: TGCGCCAGCAGCTGGGGGACAGGGTCCGGTGTAGAGACCCAGTACTTC. Amino acids: CASSWGTGSGVETQYF.

The genes are TRBV6-5 and TRBJ2-2; weak D call: TRBD2 (7 bases). Trimming pared 8 bases from V and 5 bases from J, leaving 18 bases between. The CDR3 length is 15 residues. Germline V gives CDR1 MNHEY, CDR2 SVGAGI. This CDR3 is CASLPGGWWTGELFF. The CDR3, as DNA: TGTGCCAGCCTCCCGGGGGGCTGGTGGACCGGGGAGCTGTTTTTT.

This clone has a handful of counts. The CDR3 reads CASSLGTSGLYEQYF. In DNA form, the CDR3 reads TGTGCCAGCAGTTTGGGGACTAGCGGACTCTACGAGCAGTACTTC. The rearrangement links TRBV2 to TRBJ2-7; the match to TRBD2 covers 11 bases. Germline assignment: CDR1 SNHLY and CDR2 FYNNEI. V lost 5 bases and J lost 3; bases outside the gene matches: 6. The CDR3 extends over 15 amino acids.

The chain has TRBV2 and TRBJ2-7; 14 bases are a match to TRBD2. CDR1 and CDR2 from the germline V gene are SNHLY and FYNNEI. The V and J ends lost 6 bases and 4 bases, in that order; junction bases with no gene match: 5. This CDR3 has 15 amino acids. CDR3 nucleotides: TGTGCCAGCAGCATGGGACTAGCGGGAGTATACGAGCAGTACTTC. Its translation: CASSMGLAGVYEQYF.

This chain connects TRBV2 to TRBJ1-5, with D possibly matching TRBD1 (5 bases). This CDR3 region has 13 residues. Germline loops: CDR1 SNHLY, CDR2 FYNNEI. V lost 5 bases, J lost 6 bases, and 11 bases lay in between. The DNA for the CDR3 is TGTGCCAGCAGTTTAGGGGCCCCTCAGCCCCAGCATTTT. Protein product: CASSLGAPQPQHF. The full variable domain, rest sourced from reference TRBV2 and TRBJ1-5, is EPEVTQTPSHQVTQMGQEVILRCVPISNHLYFYWYRQILGQKVEFLVSFYNNEISEKSEIFDDQFSVERPDGSNFTLKIRSTKLEDSAMYFCASSLGAPQPQHFGDGTRLSIL.

The CDR3 DNA follows: TGTGCCAGCAGCCCCGCCGGGGGCTATGGCTACACCTTC. Encoded protein: CASSPAGGYGYTF. V gene TRBV11-1 combines with J gene TRBJ1-2; TRBD1 is a possible D gene (5 bases). Per germline, CDR1 SGHAT and CDR2 FQDESV (reference sequence). V dropped 5 bases and J dropped 4 bases, with 11 bases sitting between them. CDR3 size: 13 residues. The full variable domain, in which reference TRBV11-1 and TRBJ1-2 provide the parts outside the CDR3, is EAEVAQSPRYKITEKSQAVAFWCDPISGHATLYWYRQILGQGPELLVQFQDESVVDDSQLPKDRFSAERLKGVDSTLKIQPAELGDSAMYLCASSPAGGYGYTFGSGTRLTVV.

This clone was seen many times. This chain connects TRBV7-3 to TRBJ2-1, with 7 bases identical to TRBD2. CDR3 size: 16 residues. Germline V gene data show CDR1 as SGHTA and CDR2 as FQGTGA. Trimming at V came to 5 bases and at J to 6 bases, leaving 13 bases not matched to a gene. The CDR3 DNA follows: TGTGCCAGCAGCCCCTCCGGTGTGGGAGGGAGCAATGAGCAGTTCTTC. Translated: CASSPSGVGGSNEQFF.